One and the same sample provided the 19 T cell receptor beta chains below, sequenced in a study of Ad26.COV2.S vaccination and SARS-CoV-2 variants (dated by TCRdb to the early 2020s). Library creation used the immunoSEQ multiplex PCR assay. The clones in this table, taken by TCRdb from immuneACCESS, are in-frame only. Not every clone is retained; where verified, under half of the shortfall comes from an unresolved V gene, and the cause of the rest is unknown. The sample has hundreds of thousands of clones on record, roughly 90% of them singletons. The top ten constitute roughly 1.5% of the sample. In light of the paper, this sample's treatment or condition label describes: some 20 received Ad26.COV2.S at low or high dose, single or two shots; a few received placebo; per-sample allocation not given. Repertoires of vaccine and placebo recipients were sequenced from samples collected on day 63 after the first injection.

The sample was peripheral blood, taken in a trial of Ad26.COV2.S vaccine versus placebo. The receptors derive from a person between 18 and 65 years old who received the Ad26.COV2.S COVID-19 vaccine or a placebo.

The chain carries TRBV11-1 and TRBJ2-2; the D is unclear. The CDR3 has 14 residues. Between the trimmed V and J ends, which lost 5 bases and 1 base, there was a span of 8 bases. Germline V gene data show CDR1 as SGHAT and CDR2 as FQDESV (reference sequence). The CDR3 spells CASSARLNTGELFF. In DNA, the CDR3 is TGTGCCAGCAGCGCGCGACTGAACACCGGGGAGCTGTTTTTT.

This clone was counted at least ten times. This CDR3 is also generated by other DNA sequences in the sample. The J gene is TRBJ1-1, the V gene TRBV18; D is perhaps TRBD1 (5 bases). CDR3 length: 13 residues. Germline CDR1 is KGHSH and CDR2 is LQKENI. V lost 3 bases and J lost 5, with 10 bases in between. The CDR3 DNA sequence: TGTGCCAGCTCACCCGACAGACAGACTGAAGCTTTCTTT. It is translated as CASSPDRQTEAFF.

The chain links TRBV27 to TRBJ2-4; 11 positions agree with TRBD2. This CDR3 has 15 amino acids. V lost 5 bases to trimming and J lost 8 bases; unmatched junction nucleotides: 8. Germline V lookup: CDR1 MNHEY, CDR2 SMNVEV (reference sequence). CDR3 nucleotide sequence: TGTGCCAGCAGTCAGTTAGCGGGGGGGCCGGACATTCAGTACTTC. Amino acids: CASSQLAGGPDIQYF.

The CDR3 loop reads CASSPRRGELNTEAFF. Here the CDR3 DNA reads TGTGCCAGCAGCCCCCGGCGGGGGGAATTGAACACTGAAGCTTTCTTT. V usage is TRBV7-2 and J usage is TRBJ1-1, with D possibly being TRBD1 (5 bases). CDR1 and CDR2 from the germline V gene are SGHTA and FQGNSA. V lost 5 bases to trimming and J lost 0 bases, with 16 bases between them. The CDR3 has 16 residues.

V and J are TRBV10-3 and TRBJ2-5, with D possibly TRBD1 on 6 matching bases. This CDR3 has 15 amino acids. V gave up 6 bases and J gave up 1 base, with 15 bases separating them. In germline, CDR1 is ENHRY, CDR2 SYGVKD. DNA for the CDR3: TGTGCCATCAGCGATACTGGGACAATCCAAGAGACCCAGTACTTC. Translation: CAISDTGTIQETQYF.

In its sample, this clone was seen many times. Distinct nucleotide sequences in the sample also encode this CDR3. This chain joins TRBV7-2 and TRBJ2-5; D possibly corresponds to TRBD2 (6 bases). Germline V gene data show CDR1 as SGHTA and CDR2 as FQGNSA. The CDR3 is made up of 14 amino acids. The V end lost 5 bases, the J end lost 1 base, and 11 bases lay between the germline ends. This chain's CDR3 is CASSPGTFQETQYF. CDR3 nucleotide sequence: TGTGCCAGCAGCCCGGGGACTTTCCAAGAGACCCAGTACTTC.

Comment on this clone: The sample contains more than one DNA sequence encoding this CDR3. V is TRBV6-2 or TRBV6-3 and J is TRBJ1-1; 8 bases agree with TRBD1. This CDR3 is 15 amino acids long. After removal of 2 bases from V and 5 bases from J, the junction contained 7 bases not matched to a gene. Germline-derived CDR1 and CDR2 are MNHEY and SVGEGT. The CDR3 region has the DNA TGTGCCAGCAGTTACCCCGGACAGGGCGGGACTGAAGCTTTCTTT. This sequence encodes CASSYPGQGGTEAFF.

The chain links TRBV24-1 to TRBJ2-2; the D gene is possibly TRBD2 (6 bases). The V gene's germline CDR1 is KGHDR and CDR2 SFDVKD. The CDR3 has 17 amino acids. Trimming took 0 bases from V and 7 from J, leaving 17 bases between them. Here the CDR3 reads CATSDLQRDRRDGELFF. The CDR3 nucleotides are TGTGCCACCAGTGATTTGCAGAGGGACCGGAGGGACGGGGAGCTGTTTTTT.

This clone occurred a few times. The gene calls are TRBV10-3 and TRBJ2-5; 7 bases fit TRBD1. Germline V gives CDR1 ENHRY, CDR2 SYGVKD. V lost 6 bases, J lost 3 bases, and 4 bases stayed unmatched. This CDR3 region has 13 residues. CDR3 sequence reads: CAISRDREETQYF. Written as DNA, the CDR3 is TGTGCCATCAGCCGAGACAGGGAAGAGACCCAGTACTTC.

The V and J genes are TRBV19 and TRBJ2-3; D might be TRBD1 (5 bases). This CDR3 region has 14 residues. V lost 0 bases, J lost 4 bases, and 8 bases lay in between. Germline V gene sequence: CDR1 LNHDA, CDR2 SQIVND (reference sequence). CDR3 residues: CASSIEDTSDTQYF. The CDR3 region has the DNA TGTGCCAGTAGTATAGAGGACACTTCAGATACGCAGTATTTT.

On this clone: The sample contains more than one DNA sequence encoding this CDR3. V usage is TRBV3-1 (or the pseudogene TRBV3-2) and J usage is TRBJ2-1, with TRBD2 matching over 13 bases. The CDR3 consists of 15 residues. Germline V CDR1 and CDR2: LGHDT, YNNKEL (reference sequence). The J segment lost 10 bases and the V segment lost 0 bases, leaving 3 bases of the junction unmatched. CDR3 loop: CASSQELAGGREQFF. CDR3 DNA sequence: TGTGCCAGCAGCCAAGAACTAGCGGGGGGGCGCGAGCAGTTCTTC.

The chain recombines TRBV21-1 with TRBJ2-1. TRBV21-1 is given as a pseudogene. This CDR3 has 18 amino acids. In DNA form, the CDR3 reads TGTGCCAGCAGCAAAGCTTCTAATCCCGGGCCACAGAGGAATGAGCAGTTCTTC. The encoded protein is CASSKASNPGPQRNEQFF.

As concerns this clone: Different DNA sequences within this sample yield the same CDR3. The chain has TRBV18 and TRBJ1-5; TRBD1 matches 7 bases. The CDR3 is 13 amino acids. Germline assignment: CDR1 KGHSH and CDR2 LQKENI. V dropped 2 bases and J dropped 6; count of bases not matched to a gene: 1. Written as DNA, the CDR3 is TGTGCCAGCTCACCAGACAGGGTTCAGCCCCAGCATTTT. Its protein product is CASSPDRVQPQHF.

CDR3 protein: CASRQGATADTQYF. CDR3 in DNA: TGTGCCAGTAGACAGGGGGCAACCGCAGATACGCAGTATTTT. This chain links TRBV19 with TRBJ2-3; TRBD1 matches at 9 bases. Per the germline V gene, CDR1 is LNHDA and CDR2 is SQIVND (reference sequence). Unmatched junction bases numbered 5, after V lost 6 bases and J lost 4 bases. This CDR3 spans 14 amino acids.

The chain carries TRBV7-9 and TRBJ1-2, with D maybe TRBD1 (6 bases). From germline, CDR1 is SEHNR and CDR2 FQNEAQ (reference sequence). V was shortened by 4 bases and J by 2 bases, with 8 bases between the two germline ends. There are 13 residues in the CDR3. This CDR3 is CASSSTGNYGYTF. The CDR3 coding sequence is TGTGCCAGCAGCTCCACAGGGAACTATGGCTACACCTTC.

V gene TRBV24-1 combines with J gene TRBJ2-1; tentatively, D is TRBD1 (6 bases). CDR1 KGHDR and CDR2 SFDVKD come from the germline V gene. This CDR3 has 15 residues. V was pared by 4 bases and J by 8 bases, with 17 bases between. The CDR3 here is CATSDSARTVDEQFF. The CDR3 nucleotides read TGTGCCACCAGTGACTCGGCCCGGACAGTCGATGAGCAGTTCTTC.

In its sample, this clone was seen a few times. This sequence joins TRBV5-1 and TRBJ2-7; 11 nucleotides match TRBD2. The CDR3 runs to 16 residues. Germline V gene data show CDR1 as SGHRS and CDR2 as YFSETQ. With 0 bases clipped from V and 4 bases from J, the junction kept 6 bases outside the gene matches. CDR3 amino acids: CASSLGLAGTGYEQYF. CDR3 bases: TGCGCCAGCAGCTTGGGACTAGCGGGAACAGGGTACGAGCAGTACTTC.

This CDR3 is CASSLASTARGEQYF. Written as DNA, the CDR3 is TGTGCCAGCAGCTTAGCTTCGACAGCGCGGGGCGAGCAGTACTTC. The V call is TRBV7-2, the J call TRBJ2-7; possible D gene TRBD2, 6 bases. The V end lost 0 bases, the J end lost 6 bases, and 15 bases lay between the germline ends. CDR1 SGHTA and CDR2 FQGNSA come from the germline V gene. The CDR3 loop spans 15 amino acids.

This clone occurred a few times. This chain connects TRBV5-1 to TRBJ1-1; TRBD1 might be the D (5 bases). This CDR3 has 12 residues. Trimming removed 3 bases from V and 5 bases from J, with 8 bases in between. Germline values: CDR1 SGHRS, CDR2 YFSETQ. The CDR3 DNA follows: TGCGCCAGCAGCTCGGGACGTACTGAAGCTTTCTTT. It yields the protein CASSSGRTEAFF.